This T cell receptor (beta chain) was identified in a study of T-cell reconstitution after alpha-beta-depleted transplantation in children. Unique molecular identifiers tagged the TCRbeta library. TCRdb redid the calling of the PCR reads with MiXCR, one entry per CDR3 protein. The sample has about 120,000 distinct CDR3 sequences; 20% to 25% are singletons. V was pared by 5 bases and J by 8 bases, with 11 bases of the junction left unmatched. Per the germline V gene, CDR1 is DFQATT and CDR2 is SNEGSKA (reference sequence). The CDR3 extends over 15 amino acids. This chain joins TRBV20-1 and TRBJ2-3; 12 bases are shared with TRBD2. The receptor comes from a male patient under 10 years old who had a stem cell transplant for chronic granulomatous disease, so the T cells may come from the graft donor. This specimen consisted of PBMCs, mostly from graft donor cells, obtained 180 days after TCRalphabeta/CD19-depleted stem cell transplant. CDR3 DNA: TGCAGTGCTCCTTCTAGCGGGAGGGGCGCAGCTACGCAGTATTTT. Residues: CSAPSSGRGAATQYF.